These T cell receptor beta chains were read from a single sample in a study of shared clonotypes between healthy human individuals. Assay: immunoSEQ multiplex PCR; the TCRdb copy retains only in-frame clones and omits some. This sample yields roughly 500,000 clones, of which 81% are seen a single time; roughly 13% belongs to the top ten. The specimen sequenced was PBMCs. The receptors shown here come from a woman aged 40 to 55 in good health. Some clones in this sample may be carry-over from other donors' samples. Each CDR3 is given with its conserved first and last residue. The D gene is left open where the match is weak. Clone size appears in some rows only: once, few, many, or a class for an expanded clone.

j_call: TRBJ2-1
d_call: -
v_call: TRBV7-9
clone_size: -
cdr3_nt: TGTGCCAGCGGCTTAGCTCCAGAGGCCTACAATGAGCAGTTCTTC
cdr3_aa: CASGLAPEAYNEQFF

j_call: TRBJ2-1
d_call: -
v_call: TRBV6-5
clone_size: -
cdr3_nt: TGTGCCAGCAGTTACGAGGGAGGCCCTAATGAGCAGTTCTTC
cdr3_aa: CASSYEGGPNEQFF

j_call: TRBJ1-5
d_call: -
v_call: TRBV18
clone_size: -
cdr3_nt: TGTGCCAGCTCACCACTCAGGGATTACGGTAATCAGCCCCAGCATTTT
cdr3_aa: CASSPLRDYGNQPQHF

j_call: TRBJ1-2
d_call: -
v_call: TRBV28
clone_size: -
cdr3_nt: TGTGCCAGCAGTCGATCAGGCGTAGCTAACTATGGCTACACCTTC
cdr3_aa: CASSRSGVANYGYTF

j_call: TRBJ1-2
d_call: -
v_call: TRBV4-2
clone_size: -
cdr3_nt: TGTGCCAGCAGCCAAGAAGCGGGCTACACCTTC
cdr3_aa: CASSQEAGYTF

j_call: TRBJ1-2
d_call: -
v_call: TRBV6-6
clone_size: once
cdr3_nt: TGTGCCAGCAGTTACAGCCCTAACTATGGCTACACCTTC
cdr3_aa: CASSYSPNYGYTF

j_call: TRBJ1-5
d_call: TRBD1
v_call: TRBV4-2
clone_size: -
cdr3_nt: TGTGCCAGCAGCCAGGACCTCAACAGGGGCGGTCAGCCCCAGCATTTT
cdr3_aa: CASSQDLNRGGQPQHF

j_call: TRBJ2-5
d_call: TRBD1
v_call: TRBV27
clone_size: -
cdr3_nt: TGTGCCAGCAGTTCAAACAGGGGGCAAGGGGAGACCCAGTACTTC
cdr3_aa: CASSSNRGQGETQYF

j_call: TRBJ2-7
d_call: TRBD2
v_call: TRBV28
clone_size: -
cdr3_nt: TGTGCCAGCACAACGCGGGGGGAGGCCCTCTACGAGCAGTACTTC
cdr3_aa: CASTTRGEALYEQYF

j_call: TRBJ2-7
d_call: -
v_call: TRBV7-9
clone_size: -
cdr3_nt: TGTGCCAGTAGCAGCCAGCTCACCTACGAGCAGTACTTC
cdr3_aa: CASSSQLTYEQYF

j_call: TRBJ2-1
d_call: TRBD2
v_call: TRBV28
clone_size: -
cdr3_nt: TGTGCCAGCAGTTTGGGCGGGAGTTTGATTAATGAGCAGTTCTTC
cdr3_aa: CASSLGGSLINEQFF

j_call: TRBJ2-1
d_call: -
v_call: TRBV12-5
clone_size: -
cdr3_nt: TGTGCTAGTGGTTTCCTGAGGGGGGACTACAATGAGCAGTTCTTC
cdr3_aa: CASGFLRGDYNEQFF

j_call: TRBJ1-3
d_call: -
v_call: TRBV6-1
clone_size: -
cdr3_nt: TGTGCCAGCAGTGAAATCGGGGAGTTGGCTGGAAACACCATATATTTT
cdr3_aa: CASSEIGELAGNTIYF

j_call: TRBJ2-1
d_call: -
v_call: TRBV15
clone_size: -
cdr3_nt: TGTGCCACCAGCAGGGTACAGGGAACTGAGCAGTTCTTC
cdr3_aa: CATSRVQGTEQFF

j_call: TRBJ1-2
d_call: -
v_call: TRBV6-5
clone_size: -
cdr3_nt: TGTGCCAGCAGATTCTCCGGGACACACTATGGCTACACCTTC
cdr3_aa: CASRFSGTHYGYTF

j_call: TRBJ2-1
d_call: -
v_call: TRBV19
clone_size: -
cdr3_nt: TGTGCCAGTAGTACCCGCCCTTCCTACAATGAGCAGTTCTTC
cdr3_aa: CASSTRPSYNEQFF

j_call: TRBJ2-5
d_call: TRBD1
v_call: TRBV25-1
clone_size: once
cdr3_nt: TGTGCCAGCAGGGGGACAGGGATCGGAGAGACCCAGTACTTC
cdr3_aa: CASRGTGIGETQYF

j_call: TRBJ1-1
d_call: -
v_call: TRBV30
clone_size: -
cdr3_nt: TGTGCCTGGAGTGTACCAGGGGTGGCTTTCTTT
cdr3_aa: CAWSVPGVAFF

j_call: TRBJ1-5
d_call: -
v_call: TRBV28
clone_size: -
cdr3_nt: TGTGCCAGCAACAAGGGAGGAAGCAATCAGCCCCAGCATTTT
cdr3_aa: CASNKGGSNQPQHF

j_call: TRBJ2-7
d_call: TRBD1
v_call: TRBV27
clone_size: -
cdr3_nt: TGTGCCGGCAGTCCCGGGACAGCCATCTCCTACGAGCAGTACTTC
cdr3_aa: CAGSPGTAISYEQYF

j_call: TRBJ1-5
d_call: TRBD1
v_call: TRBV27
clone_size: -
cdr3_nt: TGTGCCAGCAGTTCACAGGGGGCTAGCAATCAGCCCCAGCATTTT
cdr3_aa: CASSSQGASNQPQHF

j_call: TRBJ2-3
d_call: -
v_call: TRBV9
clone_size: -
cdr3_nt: TGTGCCAGCAGCGAAGGAGTGGCAACCACAGATACGCAGTATTTT
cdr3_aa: CASSEGVATTDTQYF

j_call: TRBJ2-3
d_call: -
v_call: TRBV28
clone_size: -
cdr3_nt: TGTGCCAGCAGTTTCTCTCAATCCTTAGATACGCAGTATTTT
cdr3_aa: CASSFSQSLDTQYF

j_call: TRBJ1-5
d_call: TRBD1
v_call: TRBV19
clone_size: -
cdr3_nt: TGTGCCAGTAGTGGGACAGGGGGCCGACAGCCCCAGCATTTT
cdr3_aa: CASSGTGGRQPQHF

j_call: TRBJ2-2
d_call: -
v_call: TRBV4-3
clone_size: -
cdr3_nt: TGCGCCAGCAGCCCCAGATCATTTAGGCAGACAAACACCGGGGAGCTGTTTTTT
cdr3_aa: CASSPRSFRQTNTGELFF

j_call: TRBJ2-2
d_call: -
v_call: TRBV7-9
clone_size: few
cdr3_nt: TGTGCCAGCAGCTTAACAGGTCCGAGCACCGGGGAGCTGTTTTTT
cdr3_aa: CASSLTGPSTGELFF

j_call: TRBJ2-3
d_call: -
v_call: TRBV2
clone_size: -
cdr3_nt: TGTGCCAGCAGTGCTCGGCGGGTGAGCACAGATACGCAGTATTTT
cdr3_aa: CASSARRVSTDTQYF

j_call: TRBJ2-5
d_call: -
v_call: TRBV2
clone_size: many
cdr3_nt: TGTGCCAGCATGGTAGAGACCCAGTACTTC
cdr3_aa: CASMVETQYF